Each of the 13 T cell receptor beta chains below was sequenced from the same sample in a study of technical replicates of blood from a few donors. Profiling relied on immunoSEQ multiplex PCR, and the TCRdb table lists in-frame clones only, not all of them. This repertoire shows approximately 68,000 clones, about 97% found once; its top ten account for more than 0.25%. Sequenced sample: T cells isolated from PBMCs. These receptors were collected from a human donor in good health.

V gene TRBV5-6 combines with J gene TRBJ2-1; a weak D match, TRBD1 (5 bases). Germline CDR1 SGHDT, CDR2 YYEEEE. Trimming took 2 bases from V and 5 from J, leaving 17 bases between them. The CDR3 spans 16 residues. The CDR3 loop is CASSLPYRRNDNEQFF. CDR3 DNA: TGTGCCAGCAGCTTACCCTACAGGAGAAATGACAATGAGCAGTTCTTC.

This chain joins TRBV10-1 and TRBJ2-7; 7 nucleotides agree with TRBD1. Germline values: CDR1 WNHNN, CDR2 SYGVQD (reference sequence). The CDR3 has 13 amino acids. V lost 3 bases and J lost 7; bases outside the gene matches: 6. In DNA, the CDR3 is TGCGCCAGCAGTGAAGGGGGCGCGAGGGAGCAGTACTTC. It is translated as CASSEGGAREQYF.

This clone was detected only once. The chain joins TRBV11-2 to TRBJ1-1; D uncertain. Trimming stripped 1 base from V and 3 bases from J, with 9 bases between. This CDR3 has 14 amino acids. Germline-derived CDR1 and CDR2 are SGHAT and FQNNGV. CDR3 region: CASSLVWRDTEAFF. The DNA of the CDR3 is TGTGCCAGCAGCTTAGTATGGCGGGACACTGAAGCTTTCTTT.

DNA of the CDR3: TGTGCCAGCAGGTCTAGCGGGAGGGCCTGGGAGACCCAGTACTTC. Protein: CASRSSGRAWETQYF. The chain carries TRBV6-8 and TRBJ2-5; 12 bases agree with TRBD2. The CDR3 totals 15 residues. CDR1 and CDR2 (germline): MNHGY, SAAAGT. The V segment lost 6 bases and the J segment 5 bases; nucleotides outside the gene matches: 7.

In nucleotides, the CDR3 is TGTGCCAGCAGGCCCCCCACTGCCGCCCCCGGGGAGCTGTTTTTT. The encoded protein is CASRPPTAAPGELFF. This chain connects TRBV5-4 to TRBJ2-2; D ambiguous. The CDR3 has 15 residues. CDR1 and CDR2 (germline): SGHNT, YYREEE (reference sequence). V gave up 5 bases and J gave up 6 bases, with 17 bases separating them.

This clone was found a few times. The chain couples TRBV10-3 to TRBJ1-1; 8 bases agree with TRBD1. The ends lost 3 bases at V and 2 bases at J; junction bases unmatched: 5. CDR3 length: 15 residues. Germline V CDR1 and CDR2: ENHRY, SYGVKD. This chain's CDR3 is CAISEGTGVNTEAFF. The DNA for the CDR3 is TGTGCCATCAGTGAAGGGACAGGTGTCAACACTGAAGCTTTCTTT.

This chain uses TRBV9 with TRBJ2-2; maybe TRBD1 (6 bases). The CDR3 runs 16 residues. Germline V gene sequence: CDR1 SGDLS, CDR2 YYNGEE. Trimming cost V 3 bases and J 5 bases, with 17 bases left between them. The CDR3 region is CASSAHRDIETGELFF. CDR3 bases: TGTGCCAGCAGCGCCCACCGGGACATCGAGACCGGGGAGCTGTTTTTT.

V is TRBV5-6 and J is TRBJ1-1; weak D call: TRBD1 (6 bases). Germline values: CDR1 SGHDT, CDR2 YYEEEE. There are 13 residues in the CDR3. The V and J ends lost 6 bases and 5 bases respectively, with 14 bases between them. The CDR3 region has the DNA TGTGCCAGCAACACACAGGGAGGGACTGAAGCTTTCTTT. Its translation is CASNTQGGTEAFF.

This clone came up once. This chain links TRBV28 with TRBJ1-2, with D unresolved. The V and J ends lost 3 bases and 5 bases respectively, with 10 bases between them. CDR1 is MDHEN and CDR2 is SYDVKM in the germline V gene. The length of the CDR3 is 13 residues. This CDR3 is CASSFSPWYGYTF. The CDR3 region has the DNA TGTGCCAGCAGTTTTAGCCCGTGGTATGGCTACACCTTC.

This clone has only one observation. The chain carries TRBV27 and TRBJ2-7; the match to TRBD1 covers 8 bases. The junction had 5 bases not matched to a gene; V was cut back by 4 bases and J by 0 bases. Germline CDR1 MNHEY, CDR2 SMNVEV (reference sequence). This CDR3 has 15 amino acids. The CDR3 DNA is TGTGCCAGCAGTTCGGGACAGGCCAGCTCCTACGAGCAGTACTTC. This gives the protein CASSSGQASSYEQYF.

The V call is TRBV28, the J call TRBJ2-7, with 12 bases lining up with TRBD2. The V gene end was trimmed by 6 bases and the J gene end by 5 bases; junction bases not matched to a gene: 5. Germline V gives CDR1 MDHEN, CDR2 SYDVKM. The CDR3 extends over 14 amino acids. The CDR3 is CASRLAGGLNEQYF. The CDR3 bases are TGTGCCAGCAGGCTAGCGGGAGGGCTAAACGAGCAGTACTTC.

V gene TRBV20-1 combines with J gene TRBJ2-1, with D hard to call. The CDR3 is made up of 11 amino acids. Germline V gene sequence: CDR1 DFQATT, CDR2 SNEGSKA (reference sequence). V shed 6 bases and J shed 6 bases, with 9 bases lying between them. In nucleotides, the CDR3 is TGCAGTGCCAATGGCCGCAATGAGCAGTTCTTC. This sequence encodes CSANGRNEQFF.

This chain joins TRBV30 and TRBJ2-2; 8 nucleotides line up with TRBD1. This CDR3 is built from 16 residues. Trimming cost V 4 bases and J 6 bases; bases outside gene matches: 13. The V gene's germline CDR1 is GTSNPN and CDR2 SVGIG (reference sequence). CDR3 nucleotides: TGTGCCTGGAACGGGGTGCGGACAGGGAGTGCCGGGGAGCTGTTTTTT. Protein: CAWNGVRTGSAGELFF.